Sequencing of this T cell receptor (beta chain) was carried out in a study of CXCR3-negative and CXCR3-positive naive CD8 T cells. Study-level information: Roughly 150 million TRB reads were obtained overall (about 1.5 +/- 0.3 million per library).

The CDR3 has 15 amino acids. Looked up from germline, CDR1 is LGHNA and CDR2 is YNFKEQ. A CD45RO-CCR7+CD27+CD95- phenotype identified naive CD8+ T cells. The study, taken as a whole, reports: Compared with CXCR3-negative naive cells, CXCR3-positive naive cells showed more hydrophobic TRB CDR3s.

The libraries of TRB cDNA were prepared using 5' RACE with UMI labels. TCRdb re-analyzed the 5' RACE reads; it lists each CDR3 protein once, without DNA. The data show roughly 55,000 distinct CDR3 sequences, and the top ten clones hold approximately 0.56%. About this clonotype: Its antigen is not identified.

The sequenced material came from naive CXCR3+ CD8+ T cells from blood. The subset was: CD45RO-CCR7+CD27+CD95- naive CD8+ T cells expressing CXCR3 (TNR3+). This chain joins TRBV4-2 and TRBJ2-7. This clonotype originated in a human donor in good health. Some clones in this sample may be carry-over from other donors' samples. The CDR3 spells CASSQEYSWRYEQYF.